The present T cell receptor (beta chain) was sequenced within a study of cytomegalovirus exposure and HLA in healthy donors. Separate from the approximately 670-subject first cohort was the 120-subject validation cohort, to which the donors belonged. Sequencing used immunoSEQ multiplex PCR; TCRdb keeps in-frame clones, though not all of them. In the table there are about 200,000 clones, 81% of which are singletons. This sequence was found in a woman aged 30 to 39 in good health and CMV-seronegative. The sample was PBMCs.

CDR3 in amino acids: CASSLGGKETQYF. The CDR3, as DNA: TGCGCCAGCAGCTTGGGCGGGAAAGAGACCCAGTACTTC. The V call is TRBV5-1, the J call TRBJ2-5, with D tentatively TRBD2 (6 bases). There are 13 residues in the CDR3. Deletions cut 0 bases from V and 3 bases from J, with 6 bases between. CDR1 and CDR2 (germline): SGHRS, YFSETQ.